The 18 T cell receptor beta chains given below trace back to one sample, sequenced in a study of tumor-infiltrating lymphocytes in localized non-small cell lung cancer. Clones were sequenced by immunoSEQ multiplex PCR, and TCRdb holds only the in-frame ones, with some missing. Here the sample spans under 8,500 clones, 55% to 75% being singletons. The sample was lung tumor tissue. The origin of the receptors is a human donor with non-small cell lung cancer.

The chain's CDR3 is CASSPLGSGVTDTQYF. Here the CDR3 DNA reads TGTGCCAGCTCACCACTGGGGTCCGGGGTGACAGATACGCAGTATTTT. V and J are TRBV18 and TRBJ2-3, with D perhaps TRBD2 (5 bases). The CDR3 totals 16 residues. Per germline, CDR1 KGHSH and CDR2 LQKENI. The V end lost 1 base, the J end lost 3 bases, and 14 bases lay between the germline ends.

This chain joins TRBV5-4 and TRBJ1-2; 10 bases are shared with TRBD1. The CDR3 is made up of 14 amino acids. Germline CDR1 SGHNT, CDR2 YYREEE (reference sequence). Unmatched junction bases numbered 4, after V lost 3 bases and J lost 5 bases. The CDR3 reads CASSSTGGGYGYTF. CDR3 nucleotide sequence: TGTGCCAGCAGCTCGACAGGGGGCGGATATGGCTACACCTTC.

The CDR3 DNA is TGCGCCAGCAGCCCCACAAGCGCTAGCACAGATACGCAGTATTTT. This translates into CASSPTSASTDTQYF. The chain joins TRBV5-1 to TRBJ2-3, with D hard to call. Germline V lookup: CDR1 SGHRS, CDR2 YFSETQ. The CDR3 sequence is 15 residues long. Trimming cost V 4 bases and J 0 bases, with 12 bases left between them.

This chain connects TRBV5-6 to TRBJ1-3; D is undetermined. Trimming removed 0 bases from V and 0 bases from J, with 13 bases in between. Germline-derived CDR1 and CDR2 are SGHDT and YYEEEE. This CDR3 spans 17 amino acids. CDR3 nucleotides: TGTGCCAGCAGCTTGGTGGGCAGCAGTTACTCTGGAAACACCATATATTTT. Protein sequence: CASSLVGSSYSGNTIYF.

The V and J genes are TRBV27 and TRBJ1-1; 8 nucleotides line up with TRBD1. Germline V gene lookup returns CDR1 MNHEY and CDR2 SMNVEV (reference sequence). V shed 4 bases and J 2 bases; nucleotides not matched to a gene: 6. The CDR3 is made up of 15 amino acids. The CDR3 DNA reads as TGTGCCAGCAGTTCAGGGACAGGAGTAAACACTGAAGCTTTCTTT. This sequence encodes CASSSGTGVNTEAFF.

CDR3 loop: CASSGLIVANEKLFF. The CDR3 region has the DNA TGTGCCAGCAGTGGCCTAATTGTGGCTAATGAAAAACTGTTTTTT. The chain employs TRBV25-1 and TRBJ1-4; D gene uncertain. Per the germline V gene, CDR1 is MGHDK and CDR2 is SYGVNS. This CDR3 contains 15 residues. Between the trimmed V and J ends, which lost 4 bases and 3 bases, there was a span of 12 bases.

By share, this clone ranks as medium-sized. This sequence joins TRBV7-2 and TRBJ2-1, with TRBD1 matching 8 bases. Looked up from germline, CDR1 is SGHTA and CDR2 is FQGNSA. V was clipped by 4 bases and J by 7 bases; unmatched bases: 0. The CDR3 has 12 amino acids. The CDR3 DNA sequence: TGTGCCAGCAGCTGGACAGGGAATGAGCAGTTCTTC. Its protein product is CASSWTGNEQFF.

The chain recombines TRBV29-1 with TRBJ2-5; D may be TRBD2 (6 bases). Trimming pared 7 bases from V and 5 bases from J, leaving 17 bases between. CDR1 and CDR2 (germline): SQVTM, ANQGSEA. The CDR3 extends over 13 amino acids. CDR3: CSARLRSGETQYF. The CDR3 DNA reads as TGCAGCGCCCGATTACGGAGCGGGGAGACCCAGTACTTC.

The chain is built from TRBV9 and TRBJ2-5; D may match TRBD1 or TRBD2 (5 bases each). V lost 0 bases and J 2 bases, leaving 11 bases between the germline ends. This CDR3 has 15 amino acids. Per the germline V gene, CDR1 is SGDLS and CDR2 is YYNGEE. This CDR3 is CASSVEGTPQETQYF. DNA of the CDR3: TGTGCCAGCAGCGTAGAGGGGACCCCACAAGAGACCCAGTACTTC.

The genes are TRBV18 and TRBJ2-7; D is possibly TRBD1 (5 bases). The V end was cut by 3 bases, the J end by 7 bases, with 13 bases between. CDR1 is KGHSH and CDR2 is LQKENI in the germline V gene. This CDR3 contains 13 residues. In nucleotides, the CDR3 is TGTGCCAGCTCACCGACGCAGGGTCGGGAGCAGTACTTC. Encoded protein: CASSPTQGREQYF.

The CDR3 is CAISGGTGSGNQPQHF. As DNA, the CDR3 is TGTGCCATCAGTGGGGGGACAGGGTCCGGCAATCAGCCCCAGCATTTT. The rearrangement links TRBV10-3 to TRBJ1-5; the match to TRBD1 covers 9 bases. The germline gives CDR1 ENHRY, CDR2 SYGVKD. The CDR3 loop spans 16 amino acids. V lost 4 bases, J lost 2 bases, and 6 bases stayed unmatched.

V usage is TRBV7-9 and J usage is TRBJ2-6; D ambiguous. The germline CDR1 and CDR2 sequences are SEHNR and FQNEAQ (reference sequence). CDR3 length: 14 amino acids. The V end lost 5 bases, the J end lost 8 bases, and 13 bases lay between the germline ends. CDR3 nucleotides: TGTGCCAGCAGCCCGAGAGAAGGGACCAACGTCCTGACTTTC. It encodes CASSPREGTNVLTF.

The chain employs TRBV30 and TRBJ2-1; perhaps TRBD1 as D (6 bases). V lost 4 bases and J 7 bases, leaving 11 bases between the germline ends. CDR3 length: 12 residues. CDR1 is GTSNPN and CDR2 is SVGIG in the germline V gene (reference sequence). In nucleotides, the CDR3 is TGTGCCTGGAATTCCAGGGGTAATGAGCAGTTCTTC. Translation: CAWNSRGNEQFF.

This clone has a handful of counts. This sequence joins TRBV10-3 and TRBJ2-3, with D possibly matching TRBD2 (6 bases). Per germline, CDR1 ENHRY and CDR2 SYGVKD. The CDR3 spans 15 residues. Trimming cost V 2 bases and J 4 bases, with 13 bases left between them. The CDR3 loop is CAISERTTSPDTQYF. The CDR3 DNA reads as TGTGCCATCAGTGAGAGGACTACTAGCCCAGATACGCAGTATTTT.

The sample holds one count of this clone. CDR3 DNA: TGTGCCAGGGGGAACAGCCTTGGAAACACCATATATTTT. This translates into CARGNSLGNTIYF. This sequence joins TRBV9 and TRBJ1-3; D gene uncertain. CDR1 SGDLS and CDR2 YYNGEE come from the germline V gene. This CDR3 is built from 13 residues. Between the trimmed V and J ends, which lost 8 bases and 3 bases, there was a span of 12 bases.

This chain uses TRBV19 with TRBJ1-1, with D uncertain. The CDR3 runs 14 residues. The germline gives CDR1 LNHDA, CDR2 SQIVND (reference sequence). V shed 4 bases and J shed 0 bases, with 9 bases lying between them. CDR3: CASSNQAMNTEAFF. CDR3 DNA sequence: TGTGCCAGTAGTAACCAGGCCATGAACACTGAAGCTTTCTTT. Full variable domain (rest looked up from reference TRBV19 and TRBJ1-1): DGGITQSPKYLFRKEGQNVTLSCEQNLNHDAMYWYRQDPGQGLRLIYYSQIVNDFQKGDIAEGYSVSREKKESFPLTVTSAQKNPTAFYLCASSNQAMNTEAFFGQGTRLTVV.

In this sample, this clone is medium-sized. The chain carries TRBV18 and TRBJ2-7, with 15 bases that match TRBD2. Germline CDR1 is KGHSH and CDR2 is LQKENI. The CDR3 spans 18 residues. With V trimmed by 1 base and J by 1 base, 5 bases remained unmatched. The CDR3 reads CASSPRGLAGGLSYEQYF. CDR3 DNA: TGTGCCAGCTCACCACGGGGACTAGCGGGAGGATTGTCCTACGAGCAGTACTTC.

In regard to this clone: One junction end does not reproduce the germline sequence, and a read error may be involved. CDR3 region: CASSLTGSSYGQYF. Written as DNA, the CDR3 is TGTGCCAGCAGCTTAACAGGGAGCTCCTACGGGCAGTACTTC. The chain recombines TRBV13 with TRBJ2-7; weak D call: TRBD1 (6 bases). The CDR3 runs 14 residues. Germline assignment: CDR1 PRHDT and CDR2 FYEKMQ (reference sequence).